The clone carrying this T cell receptor (beta chain) was observed once. The target antigen is unknown. Data came from immunoSEQ multiplex PCR; TCRdb stores just in-frame clones and leaves some out. The sample has approximately 1.4 million clones, approximately 98% seen once. This sample is part of a study of shared clonotypes between healthy human individuals. Whole-study findings and limits: Expectations were that clonotype sharing among donors would be affected by sequencing depth. Depth was large, yet rarefaction showed that sorted-subset sequencing was incomplete.

V was pared by 6 bases and J by 0 bases, with 5 bases of the junction left unmatched. The germline CDR1 and CDR2 sequences are LNHDA and SQIVND (reference sequence). The CDR3 has 15 amino acids. The TCR sequence derives from a man younger than 40 in good health. This sequence joins TRBV19 and TRBJ2-7, with TRBD2 matching over 10 bases. Sequences were obtained from naive CD4+ T cells sorted from blood. Noted subset: CD45RA+ positively selected. This chain's CDR3 is CASRPLAGASYEQYF. The CDR3 DNA follows: TGTGCCAGTAGACCGCTAGCGGGAGCCTCCTACGAGCAGTACTTC.